One sample yielded the 15 T cell receptor beta chains listed below, sequenced in a study of T cells after yellow fever vaccination. TCRdb passed the 5' RACE reads through MiXCR, listing each CDR3 protein once. The sample consists of 310,000 or so distinct CDR3 sequences, about 6.6% of them appearing once. This sample comprised PBMCs, obtained about 49 days after the first yellow fever vaccination. The source of these receptors is a man in his late teens or twenties who received the YFV17D yellow fever vaccine.

The table lists this clonotype with a few counts. The chain couples TRBV29-1 to TRBJ2-1, with 12 bases fitting TRBD2. V trimming: 6 bases; J trimming: 8 bases; junction bases outside the gene matches: 8. The germline V gene encodes CDR1 SQVTM and CDR2 ANQGSEA. The length of the CDR3 is 14 residues. The CDR3 region is CSVELAGGSDEQFF. The CDR3 coding sequence is TGCAGCGTCGAACTAGCGGGGGGCAGTGATGAGCAGTTCTTC.

The table lists this clonotype with a few counts. The chain links TRBV27 to TRBJ1-1; D unresolved. The CDR3 extends over 17 amino acids. V was cut by 2 bases and J by 0 bases, with 16 bases left in between. The germline gives CDR1 MNHEY, CDR2 SMNVEV (reference sequence). DNA for the CDR3: TGTGCCAGCAGTTTAACCAGGTCTAAACCCATGAACACTGAAGCTTTCTTT. This sequence encodes CASSLTRSKPMNTEAFF.

This clonotype was seen a few times. The CDR3 DNA sequence: TGTGCCACCAGTGATTTGGGCCTAGGAGCTGGCTACACCTTC. Its translation: CATSDLGLGAGYTF. V is TRBV24-1 and J is TRBJ1-2, with D hard to call. The germline CDR1 and CDR2 sequences are KGHDR and SFDVKD. With 0 bases removed from V and 7 bases from J, the gap between germline ends came to 11 bases. This CDR3 has 14 residues.

Worth noting for this clonotype: This likely comes from a read error, as the CDR3 has no conserved phenylalanine or tryptophan at its end. The rearrangement uses TRBV9 and TRBJ2-5; D not certain. This CDR3 spans 14 amino acids. Germline CDR1 reads SGDLS; CDR2 reads YYNGEE. Trimming left V 3 bases short and J 0 bases short, with 9 bases between. CDR3 loop: CASSAGGYQETQYL. CDR3 nucleotides: TGTGCCAGCAGCGCTGGTGGGTACCAAGAGACCCAGTACCTC.

The chain has TRBV5-1 and TRBJ1-1, with D maybe TRBD1 (5 bases). V lost 4 bases to trimming and J lost 6 bases, with 19 bases between them. The germline V gene has CDR1 SGHRS and CDR2 YFSETQ. The CDR3 contains 15 residues. The CDR3 DNA reads TGCGCCAGCAGCCTTGCTGTAGGACAAACGGCTGAAGCTTTCTTT. Its protein product is CASSLAVGQTAEAFF.

The chain employs TRBV20-1 and TRBJ1-1, with D hard to call. The V end was cut by 5 bases, the J end by 1 base, with 11 bases between. Germline loops: CDR1 DFQATT, CDR2 SNEGSKA (reference sequence). The CDR3 consists of 13 residues. In DNA form, the CDR3 reads TGCAGTGCTCCCGACGTGCGGAACACTGAAGCTTTCTTT. It translates to CSAPDVRNTEAFF.

This clonotype was recorded many times. The rearrangement uses TRBV25-1 and TRBJ2-2, with D perhaps TRBD2 (6 bases). Deletions cut 5 bases from V and 6 bases from J, with 10 bases between. The CDR3 sequence is 13 residues long. Germline CDR1 reads MGHDK; CDR2 reads SYGVNS. The CDR3 DNA follows: TGTGCCAGCAGTCCCGGGGGAGCCGGGGAGCTGTTTTTT. Protein product: CASSPGGAGELFF.

The chain is built from TRBV24-1 and TRBJ1-1; D not certain. Germline lookup yields CDR1 KGHDR and CDR2 SFDVKD. This CDR3 contains 12 residues. The V end was cut by 6 bases, the J end by 1 base, with 5 bases between. The CDR3 DNA follows: TGTGCCACCAGTAAGGGGAACACTGAAGCTTTCTTT. Its translation: CATSKGNTEAFF.

This clonotype has a handful of counts. This chain connects TRBV12-3 or TRBV12-4 to TRBJ1-2; a weak D match, TRBD1 (5 bases). Trimming cost V 6 bases and J 11 bases, with 22 bases left between them. This CDR3 region has 14 residues. In DNA form, the CDR3 reads TGTGCCAGCAGCCGACAGACGGAGGGGATCGGGTACACCTTC. Translated, it gives CASSRQTEGIGYTF.

V and J are TRBV20-1 and TRBJ1-2; D is unresolved. The CDR3 consists of 14 residues. Trimming left V 1 base short and J 4 bases short, with 13 bases between. Germline lookup yields CDR1 DFQATT and CDR2 SNEGSKA (reference sequence). The CDR3 region has the DNA TGCAGTGCTAGAGCTTTATGGTTTGGCTATGGCTACACCTTC. It yields the protein CSARALWFGYGYTF.

There are many counts of this clonotype. The gene calls are TRBV7-8 and TRBJ1-6, with D unresolved. In germline, CDR1 is SGHVS, CDR2 FQNEAQ. The CDR3 spans 13 residues. V shed 0 bases and J shed 7 bases, with 4 bases lying between them. The CDR3 nucleotides are TGTGCCAGCAGCTTAGCGCCGAATTCACCCCTCCACTTT. It yields the protein CASSLAPNSPLHF.

This clonotype has ten or more counts. This sequence joins TRBV27 and TRBJ2-5, with D unclear. The CDR3 is 13 residues long. The V and J ends lost 4 bases and 3 bases respectively, with 9 bases between them. Germline lookup yields CDR1 MNHEY and CDR2 SMNVEV (reference sequence). The CDR3 nucleotides read TGTGCCAGCAGTTCCATTGACAAAGAGACCCAGTACTTC. Translated, it gives CASSSIDKETQYF.

J is TRBJ2-1 and V is TRBV20-1; a possible D gene is TRBD2 (7 bases). V was trimmed by 4 bases and J by 7 bases, leaving 20 bases between them. CDR1 DFQATT and CDR2 SNEGSKA come from the germline V gene (reference sequence). This CDR3 comprises 15 residues. CDR3 sequence (DNA): TGCAGTGCTATACCGCGAGGGGGGGCCAGGAATGAGCAGTTCTTC. This sequence encodes CSAIPRGGARNEQFF.

This clonotype came up many times. The CDR3 bases are TGCGCCAGCAGCGTTAAACAGGGGGTTAGCTCCTACGAGCAGTACTTC. This encodes CASSVKQGVSSYEQYF. The genes are TRBV5-1 and TRBJ2-7, with 8 bases identical to TRBD1. Germline loops: CDR1 SGHRS, CDR2 YFSETQ. The CDR3 is made up of 16 amino acids. Germline trimming cut 4 bases from V and 0 bases from J; bases unmatched to any gene: 9. Based on the CDR3 plus reference TRBV5-1 and TRBJ2-7, the full variable domain is KAGVTQTPRYLIKTRGQQVTLSCSPISGHRSVSWYQQTPGQGLQFLFEYFSETQRNKGNFPGRFSGRQFSNSRSEMNVSTLELGDSALYLCASSVKQGVSSYEQYFGPGTRLTVT.

For this clonotype: Compared with germline, one end of the junction differs, possibly owing to a read error. The chain links TRBV12-3 or TRBV12-4 to TRBJ1-1; 10 bases agree with TRBD1. The CDR3 runs to 14 residues. The CDR3 coding sequence is TGTGACAGCAGTCAGGGACAGGGGCCTGTAGAAGCTTTCTTT. As protein: CDSSQGQGPVEAFF.